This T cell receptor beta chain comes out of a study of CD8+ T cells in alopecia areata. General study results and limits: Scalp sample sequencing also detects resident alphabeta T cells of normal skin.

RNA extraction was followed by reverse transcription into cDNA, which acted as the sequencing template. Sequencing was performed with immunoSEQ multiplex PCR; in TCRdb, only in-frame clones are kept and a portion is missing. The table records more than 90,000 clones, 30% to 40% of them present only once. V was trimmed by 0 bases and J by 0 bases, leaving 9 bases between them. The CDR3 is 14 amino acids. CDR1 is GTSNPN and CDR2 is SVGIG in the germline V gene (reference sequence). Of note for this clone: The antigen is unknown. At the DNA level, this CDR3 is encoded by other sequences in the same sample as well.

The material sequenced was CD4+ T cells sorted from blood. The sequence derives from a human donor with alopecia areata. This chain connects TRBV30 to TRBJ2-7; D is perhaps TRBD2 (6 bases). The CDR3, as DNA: TGTGCCTGGAGTGTTGGGGGGAGCTCCTACGAGCAGTACTTC. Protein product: CAWSVGGSSYEQYF.